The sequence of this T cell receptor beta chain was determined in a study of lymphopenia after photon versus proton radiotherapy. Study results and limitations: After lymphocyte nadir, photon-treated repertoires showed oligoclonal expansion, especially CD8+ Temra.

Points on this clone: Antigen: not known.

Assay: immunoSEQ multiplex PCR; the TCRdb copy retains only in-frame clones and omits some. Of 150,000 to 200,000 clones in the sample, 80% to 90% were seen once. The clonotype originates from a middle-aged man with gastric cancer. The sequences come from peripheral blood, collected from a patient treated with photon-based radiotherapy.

The CDR3: CASSLESASNEQFF. CDR3 nucleotides: TGCGCCAGCAGCTTGGAAAGCGCCAGTAATGAGCAGTTCTTC. The gene calls are TRBV5-1 and TRBJ2-1; no firm D call. Germline assignment: CDR1 SGHRS and CDR2 YFSETQ. V lost 0 bases and J 7 bases, leaving 11 bases between the germline ends. CDR3 length equals 14 residues.